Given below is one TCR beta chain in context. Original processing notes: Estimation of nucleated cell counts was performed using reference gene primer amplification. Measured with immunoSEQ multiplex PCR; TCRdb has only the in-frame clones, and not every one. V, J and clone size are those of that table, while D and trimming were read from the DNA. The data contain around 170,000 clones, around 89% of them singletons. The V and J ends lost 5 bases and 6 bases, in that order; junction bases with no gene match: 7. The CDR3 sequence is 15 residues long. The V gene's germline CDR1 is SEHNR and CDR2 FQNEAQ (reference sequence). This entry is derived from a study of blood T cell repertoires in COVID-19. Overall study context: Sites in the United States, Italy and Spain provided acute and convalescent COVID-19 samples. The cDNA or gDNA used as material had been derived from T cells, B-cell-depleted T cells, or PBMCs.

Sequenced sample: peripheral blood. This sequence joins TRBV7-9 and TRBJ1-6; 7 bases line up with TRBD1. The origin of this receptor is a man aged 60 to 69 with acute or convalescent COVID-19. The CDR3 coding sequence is TGTGCCAGCAGCCTACCGGGACAGTTTAATTCACCCCTCCACTTT. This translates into CASSLPGQFNSPLHF.